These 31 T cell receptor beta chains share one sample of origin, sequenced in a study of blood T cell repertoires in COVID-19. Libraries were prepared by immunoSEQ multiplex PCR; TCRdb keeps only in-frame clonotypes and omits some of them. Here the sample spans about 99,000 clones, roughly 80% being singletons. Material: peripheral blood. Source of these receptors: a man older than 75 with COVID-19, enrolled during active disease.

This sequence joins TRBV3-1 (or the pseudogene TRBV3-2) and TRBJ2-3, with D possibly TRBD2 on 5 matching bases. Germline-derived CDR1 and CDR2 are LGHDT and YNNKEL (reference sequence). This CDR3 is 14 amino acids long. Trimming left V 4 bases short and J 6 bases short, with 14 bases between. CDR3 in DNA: TGTGCCAGCAGCCCCCTTGGGAGTACGGATACGCAGTATTTT. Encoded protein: CASSPLGSTDTQYF.

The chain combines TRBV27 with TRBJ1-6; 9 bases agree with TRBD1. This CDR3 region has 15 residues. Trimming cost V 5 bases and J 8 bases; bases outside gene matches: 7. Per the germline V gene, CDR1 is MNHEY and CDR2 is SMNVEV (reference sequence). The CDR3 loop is CASSPGTGWDSPLHF. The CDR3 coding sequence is TGTGCCAGCAGTCCGGGGACAGGGTGGGATTCACCCCTCCACTTT.

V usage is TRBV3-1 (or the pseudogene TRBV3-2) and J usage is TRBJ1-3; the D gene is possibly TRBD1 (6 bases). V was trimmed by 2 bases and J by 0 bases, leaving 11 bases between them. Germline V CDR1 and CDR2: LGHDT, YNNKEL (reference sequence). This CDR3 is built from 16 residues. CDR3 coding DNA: TGTGCCAGCAGCCAACCCACAGGGAGCTCTGGAAACACCATATATTTT. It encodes CASSQPTGSSGNTIYF.

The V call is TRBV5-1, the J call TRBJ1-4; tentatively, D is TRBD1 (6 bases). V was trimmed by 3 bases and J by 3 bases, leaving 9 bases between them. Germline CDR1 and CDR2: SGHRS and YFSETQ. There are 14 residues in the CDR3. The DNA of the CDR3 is TGCGCCAGCAGCTACGGACAGCCTAATGAAAAACTGTTTTTT. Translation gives CASSYGQPNEKLFF.

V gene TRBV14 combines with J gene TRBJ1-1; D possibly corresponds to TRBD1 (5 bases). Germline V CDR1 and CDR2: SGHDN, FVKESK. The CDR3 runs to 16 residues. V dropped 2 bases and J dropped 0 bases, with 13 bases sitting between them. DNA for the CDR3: TGTGCCAGCAGCCAAAGGGCAGGGAGGGTGAACACTGAAGCTTTCTTT. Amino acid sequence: CASSQRAGRVNTEAFF.

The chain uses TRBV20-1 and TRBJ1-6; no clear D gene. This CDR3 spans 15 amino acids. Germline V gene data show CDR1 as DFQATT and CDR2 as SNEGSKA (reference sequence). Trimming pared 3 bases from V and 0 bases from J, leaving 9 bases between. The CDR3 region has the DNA TGCAGTGCTAGTGGCAGAAGCTCCTATAATTCACCCCTCCACTTT. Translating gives CSASGRSSYNSPLHF.

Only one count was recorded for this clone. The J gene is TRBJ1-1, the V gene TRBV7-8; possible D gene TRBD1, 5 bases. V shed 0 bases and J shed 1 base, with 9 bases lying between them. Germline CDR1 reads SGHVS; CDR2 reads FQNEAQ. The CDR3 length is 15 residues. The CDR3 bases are TGTGCCAGCAGCTTAGCGGGGCGGGGGAACACTGAAGCTTTCTTT. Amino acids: CASSLAGRGNTEAFF.

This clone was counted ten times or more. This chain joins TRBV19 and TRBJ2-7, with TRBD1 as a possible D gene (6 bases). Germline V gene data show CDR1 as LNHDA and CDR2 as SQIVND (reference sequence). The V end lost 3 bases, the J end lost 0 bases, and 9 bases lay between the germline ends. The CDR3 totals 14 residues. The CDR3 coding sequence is TGTGCCAGTAGTATCATGGACAGCTCCTACGAGCAGTACTTC. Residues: CASSIMDSSYEQYF.

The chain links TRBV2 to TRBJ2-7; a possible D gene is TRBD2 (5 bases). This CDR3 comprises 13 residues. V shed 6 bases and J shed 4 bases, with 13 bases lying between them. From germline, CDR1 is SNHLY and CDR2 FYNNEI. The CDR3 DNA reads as TGTGCCAGCAGAGCTGATCCGGGGTACGAGCAGTACTTC. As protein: CASRADPGYEQYF.

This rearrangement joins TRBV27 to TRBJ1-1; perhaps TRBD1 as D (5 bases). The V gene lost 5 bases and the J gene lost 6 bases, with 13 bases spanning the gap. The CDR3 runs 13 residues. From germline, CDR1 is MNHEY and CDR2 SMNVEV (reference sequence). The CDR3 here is CASSGSGKSEAFF. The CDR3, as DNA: TGTGCCAGCAGTGGGTCAGGGAAGTCTGAAGCTTTCTTT.

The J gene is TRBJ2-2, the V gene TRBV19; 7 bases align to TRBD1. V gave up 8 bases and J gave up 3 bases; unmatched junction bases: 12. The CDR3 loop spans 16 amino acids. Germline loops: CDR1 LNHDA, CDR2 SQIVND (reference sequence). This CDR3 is CASGGRGFMDTGELFF. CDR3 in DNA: TGTGCCAGTGGAGGCAGGGGGTTTATGGACACCGGGGAGCTGTTTTTT.

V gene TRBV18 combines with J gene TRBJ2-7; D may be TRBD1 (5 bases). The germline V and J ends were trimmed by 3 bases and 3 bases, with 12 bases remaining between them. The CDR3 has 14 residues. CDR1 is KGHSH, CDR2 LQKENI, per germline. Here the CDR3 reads CASSPARAGYEQYF. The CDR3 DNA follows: TGTGCCAGCTCACCTGCCAGGGCCGGCTACGAGCAGTACTTC.

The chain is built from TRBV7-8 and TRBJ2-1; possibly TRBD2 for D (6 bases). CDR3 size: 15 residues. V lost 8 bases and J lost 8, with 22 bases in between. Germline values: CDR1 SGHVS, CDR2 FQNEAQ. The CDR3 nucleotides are TGTGCCAGCCGAGCATATGCGGGGTGGGGCGATGAGCAGTTCTTC. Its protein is CASRAYAGWGDEQFF.

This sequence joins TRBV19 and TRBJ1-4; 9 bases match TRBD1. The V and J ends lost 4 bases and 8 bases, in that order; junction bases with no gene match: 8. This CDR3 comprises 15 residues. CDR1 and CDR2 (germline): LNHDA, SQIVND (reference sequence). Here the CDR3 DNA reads TGTGCCAGTAGTACTCCGGGACAGGGTCAGGAAAAACTGTTTTTT. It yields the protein CASSTPGQGQEKLFF.

CDR3 sequence: CASSFAATQETQYF. CDR3 in DNA: TGTGCCAGCAGTTTTGCGGCAACCCAAGAGACCCAGTACTTC. The J gene is TRBJ2-5, the V gene TRBV28; D unresolved. V shed 3 bases and J shed 1 base, with 9 bases lying between them. The CDR3 has 14 residues. CDR1 is MDHEN and CDR2 is SYDVKM in the germline V gene.

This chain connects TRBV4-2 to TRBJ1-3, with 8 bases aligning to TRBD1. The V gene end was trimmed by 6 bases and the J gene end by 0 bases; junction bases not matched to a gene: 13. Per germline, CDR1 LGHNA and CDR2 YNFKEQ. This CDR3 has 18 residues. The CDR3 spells CASRNSQQGGGSGNTIYF. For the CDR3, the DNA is TGTGCCAGCAGGAACTCCCAACAGGGGGGCGGCTCTGGAAACACCATATATTTT.

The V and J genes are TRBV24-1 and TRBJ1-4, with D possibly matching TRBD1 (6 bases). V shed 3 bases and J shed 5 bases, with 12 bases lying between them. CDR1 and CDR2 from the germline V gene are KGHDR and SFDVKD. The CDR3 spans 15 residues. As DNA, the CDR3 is TGTGCCACCAGTGATCCAGGGGTCTCAAATGAAAAACTGTTTTTT. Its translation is CATSDPGVSNEKLFF.

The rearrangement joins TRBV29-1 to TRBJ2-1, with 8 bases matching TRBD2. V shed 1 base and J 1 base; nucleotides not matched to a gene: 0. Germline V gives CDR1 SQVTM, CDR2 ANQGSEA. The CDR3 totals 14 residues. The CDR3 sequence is CSVEVAGSYNEQFF. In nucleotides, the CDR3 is TGCAGCGTTGAAGTAGCGGGATCCTACAATGAGCAGTTCTTC.

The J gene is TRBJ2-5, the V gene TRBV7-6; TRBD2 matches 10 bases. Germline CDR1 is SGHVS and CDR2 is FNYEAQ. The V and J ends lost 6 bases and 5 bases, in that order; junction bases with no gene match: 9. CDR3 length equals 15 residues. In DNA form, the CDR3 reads TGTGCCAGCAGACATAAGCGGGAGGGTTTGGAGACCCAGTACTTC. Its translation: CASRHKREGLETQYF.

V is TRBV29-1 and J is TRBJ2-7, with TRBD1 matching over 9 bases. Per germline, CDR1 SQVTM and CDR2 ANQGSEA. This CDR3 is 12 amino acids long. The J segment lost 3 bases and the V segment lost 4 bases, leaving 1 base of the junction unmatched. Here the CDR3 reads CSVVGQGYEQYF. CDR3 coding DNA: TGCAGCGTTGTGGGACAGGGCTACGAGCAGTACTTC.

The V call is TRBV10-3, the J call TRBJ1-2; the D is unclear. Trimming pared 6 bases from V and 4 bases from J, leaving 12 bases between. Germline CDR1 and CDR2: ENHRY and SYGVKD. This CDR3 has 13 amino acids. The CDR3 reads CAIRGGGSYGYTF. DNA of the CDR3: TGTGCCATCAGAGGAGGCGGCAGCTATGGCTACACCTTC.

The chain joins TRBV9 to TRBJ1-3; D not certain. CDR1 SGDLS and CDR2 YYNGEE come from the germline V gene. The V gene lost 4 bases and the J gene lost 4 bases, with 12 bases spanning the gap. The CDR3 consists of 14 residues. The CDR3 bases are TGTGCCAGCAGCCCATTACCCGCGGGAAACACCATATATTTT. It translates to CASSPLPAGNTIYF.

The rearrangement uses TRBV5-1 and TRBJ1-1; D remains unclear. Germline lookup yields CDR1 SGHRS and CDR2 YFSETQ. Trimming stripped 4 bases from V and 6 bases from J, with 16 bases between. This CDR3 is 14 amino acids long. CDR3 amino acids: CASSRTRDFPEAFF. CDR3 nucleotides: TGCGCCAGCAGCCGGACGAGGGATTTCCCTGAAGCTTTCTTT.

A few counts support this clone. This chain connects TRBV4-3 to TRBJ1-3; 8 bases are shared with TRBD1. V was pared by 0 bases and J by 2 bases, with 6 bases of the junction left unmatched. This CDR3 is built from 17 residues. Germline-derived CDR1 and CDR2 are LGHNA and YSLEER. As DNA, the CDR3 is TGCGCCAGCAGCCAAGAGAGGACAGGGCTCGCTGGAAACACCATATATTTT. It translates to CASSQERTGLAGNTIYF.

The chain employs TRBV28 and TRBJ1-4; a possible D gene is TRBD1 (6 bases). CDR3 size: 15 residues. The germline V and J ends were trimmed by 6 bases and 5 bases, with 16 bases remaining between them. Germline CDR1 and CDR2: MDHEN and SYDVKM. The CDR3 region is CASRGGPGHNEKLFF. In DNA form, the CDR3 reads TGTGCCAGCAGGGGGGGGCCAGGACACAATGAAAAACTGTTTTTT.

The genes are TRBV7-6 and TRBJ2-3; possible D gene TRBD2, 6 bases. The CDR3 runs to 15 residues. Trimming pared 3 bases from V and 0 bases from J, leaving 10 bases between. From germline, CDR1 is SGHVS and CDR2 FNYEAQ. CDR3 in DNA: TGTGCCAGCAGCTTGGGCGGGGCTAGCACAGATACGCAGTATTTT. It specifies CASSLGGASTDTQYF. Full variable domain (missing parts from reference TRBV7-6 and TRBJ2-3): GAGVSQSPRYKVTKRGQDVALRCDPISGHVSLYWYRQALGQGPEFLTYFNYEAQQDKSGLPNDRFSAERPEGSISTLTIQRTEQRDSAMYRCASSLGGASTDTQYFGPGTRLTVL.

The CDR3 loop is CASSPQGIGGGSSYNEQFF. The CDR3 bases are TGTGCCAGCAGCCCCCAGGGCATTGGCGGGGGGAGCTCCTACAATGAGCAGTTCTTC. V is TRBV4-2 and J is TRBJ2-1; TRBD2 agrees at 8 bases. V shed 4 bases, J shed 0 bases, and the junction held 14 bases outside the gene matches. The CDR3 covers 19 residues. Germline loops: CDR1 LGHNA, CDR2 YNFKEQ.

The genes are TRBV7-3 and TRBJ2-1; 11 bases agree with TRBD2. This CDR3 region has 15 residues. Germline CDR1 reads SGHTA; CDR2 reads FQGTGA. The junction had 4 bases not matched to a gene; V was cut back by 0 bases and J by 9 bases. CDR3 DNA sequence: TGTGCCAGCAGCTTAACTAGCGGGGGGGCTCTTGAGCAGTTCTTC. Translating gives CASSLTSGGALEQFF.

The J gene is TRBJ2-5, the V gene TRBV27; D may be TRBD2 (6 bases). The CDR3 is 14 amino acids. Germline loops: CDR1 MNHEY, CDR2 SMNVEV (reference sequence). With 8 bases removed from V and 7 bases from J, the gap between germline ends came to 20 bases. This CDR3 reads CASATPGVRGTQYF. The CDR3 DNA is TGTGCCAGCGCCACACCGGGGGTCCGTGGGACCCAGTACTTC.

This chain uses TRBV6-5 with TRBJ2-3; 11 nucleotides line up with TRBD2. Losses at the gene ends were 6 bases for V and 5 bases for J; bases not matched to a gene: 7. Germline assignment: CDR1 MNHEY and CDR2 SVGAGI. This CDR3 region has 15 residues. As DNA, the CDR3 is TGTGCCAGCAGCGACGTAGCGGGAGGGCGAGATACGCAGTATTTT. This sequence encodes CASSDVAGGRDTQYF.

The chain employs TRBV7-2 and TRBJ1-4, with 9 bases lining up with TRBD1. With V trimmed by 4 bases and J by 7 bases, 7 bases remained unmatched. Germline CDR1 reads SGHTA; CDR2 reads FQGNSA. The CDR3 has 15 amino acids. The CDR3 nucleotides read TGTGCCAGCAGCTCGCCGGGACAGGGCCGTGAAAAACTGTTTTTT. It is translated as CASSSPGQGREKLFF.